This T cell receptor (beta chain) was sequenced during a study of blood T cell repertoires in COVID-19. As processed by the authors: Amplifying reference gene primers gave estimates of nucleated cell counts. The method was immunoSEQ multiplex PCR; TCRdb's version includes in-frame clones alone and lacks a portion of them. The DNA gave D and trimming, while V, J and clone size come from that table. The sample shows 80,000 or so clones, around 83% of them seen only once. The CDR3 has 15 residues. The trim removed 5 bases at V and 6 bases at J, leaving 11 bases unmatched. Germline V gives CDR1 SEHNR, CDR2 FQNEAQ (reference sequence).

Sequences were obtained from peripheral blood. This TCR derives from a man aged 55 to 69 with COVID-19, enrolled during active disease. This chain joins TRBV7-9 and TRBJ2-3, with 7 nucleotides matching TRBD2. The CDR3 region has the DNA TGTGCCAGCAGCCCGCCTAGCGGACGGGGCGATACGCAGTATTTT. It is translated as CASSPPSGRGDTQYF. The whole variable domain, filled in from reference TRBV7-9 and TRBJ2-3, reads DTGVSQNPRHKITKRGQNVTFRCDPISEHNRLYWYRQTLGQGPEFLTYFQNEAQLEKSRLLSDRFSAERPKGSFSTLEIQRTEQGDSAMYLCASSPPSGRGDTQYFGPGTRLTVL.